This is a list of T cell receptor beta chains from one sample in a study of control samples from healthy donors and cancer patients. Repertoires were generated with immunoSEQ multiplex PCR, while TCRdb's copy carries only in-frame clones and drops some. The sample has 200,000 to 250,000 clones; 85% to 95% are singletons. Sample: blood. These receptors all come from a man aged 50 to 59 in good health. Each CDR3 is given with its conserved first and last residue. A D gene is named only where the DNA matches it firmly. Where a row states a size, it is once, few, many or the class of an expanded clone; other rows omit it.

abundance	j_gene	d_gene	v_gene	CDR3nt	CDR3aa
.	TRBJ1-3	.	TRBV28	TGTACCAGCAGATCCCACAGGGGAAACACCATATATTTT	CTSRSHRGNTIYF
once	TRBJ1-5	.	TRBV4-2	TGTGCCAGCAGCCGAAATGAAGGGGGTGACCAGCCCCAGCATTTT	CASSRNEGGDQPQHF
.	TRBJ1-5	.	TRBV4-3	TGCGCCAGCAGCCAAGAATACCCGGCAGCACTTAATACCCAGCCCCAGCATTTT	CASSQEYPAALNTQPQHF
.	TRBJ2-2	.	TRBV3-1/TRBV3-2	TGTGCCAGCAGCGCATCAGGGGCTAACACCGGGGAGCTGTTTTTT	CASSASGANTGELFF
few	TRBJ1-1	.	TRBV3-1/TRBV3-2	TGTGCCAGCAGCCGTGAAAGGGCTGAAGCTTTCTTT	CASSRERAEAFF
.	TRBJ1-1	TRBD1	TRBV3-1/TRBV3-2	TGTGCCAGCAGCCAAGAGGGGACAGGGAACACTGAAGCTTTCTTT	CASSQEGTGNTEAFF
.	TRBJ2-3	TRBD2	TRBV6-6	TGTGCCAGCAGAAGTACTAGCGGGGGGCCGACAGATACGCAGTATTTT	CASRSTSGGPTDTQYF
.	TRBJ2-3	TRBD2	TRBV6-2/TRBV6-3	TGTGCCAGCAGTCTGTGGACTAGCGGCACAGATACGCAGTATTTT	CASSLWTSGTDTQYF
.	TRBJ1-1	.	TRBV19	TGTGCCAGTACCCCCTTTTGGACAACGAACACTGAAGCTTTCTTT	CASTPFWTTNTEAFF
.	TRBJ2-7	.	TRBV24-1	TGTGCCACCAGTGATTCCTCCACGTACGAGCAGTACTTC	CATSDSSTYEQYF
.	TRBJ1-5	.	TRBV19	TGTGCCAGTAGTCTTCAGGGCGCCCTCGATCAGCCCCAGCATTTT	CASSLQGALDQPQHF
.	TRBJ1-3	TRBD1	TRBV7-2	TGTGCCAGCAGCTTAAGGGACAGCTACTCTGGAAACACCATATATTTT	CASSLRDSYSGNTIYF
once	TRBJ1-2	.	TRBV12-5	TGTGCTAGTGGTTTGGCGGCCGCGGGTGTAGAACGTGGCTACACCTTC	CASGLAAAGVERGYTF
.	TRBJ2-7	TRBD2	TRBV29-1	TGCAGCGTTACTAGCGGGGGGAACTACGAGCAGTACTTC	CSVTSGGNYEQYF
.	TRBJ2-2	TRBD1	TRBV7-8	TGTGCCAGCAGCTTAATAGTCCGACAGGGGACCGGGGAGCTGTTTTTT	CASSLIVRQGTGELFF
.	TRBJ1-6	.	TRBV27	TGTGCCAGCAGTCCCCGTCGAGATTCACCCCTCCACTTT	CASSPRRDSPLHF
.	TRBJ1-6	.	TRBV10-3	TGTGCCATCACCCCGGACATTTTGTATAATTCACCCCTCCACTTT	CAITPDILYNSPLHF
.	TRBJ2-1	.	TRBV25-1	TGTGCCAGCAGTGAAGGGTCCAATGAGCAGTTCTTC	CASSEGSNEQFF
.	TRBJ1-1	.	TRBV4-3	TGCGCCAGCAGCCCTAACGGAAGGGGCACTGAAGCTTTCTTT	CASSPNGRGTEAFF
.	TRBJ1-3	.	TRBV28	TGTGCCAGCAGCCAGGGGAGCTCTGGAAACACCATATATTTT	CASSQGSSGNTIYF
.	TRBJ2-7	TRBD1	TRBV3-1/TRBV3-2	TGTGCCAGCAGCCAACTACCGGGACAGGGCTCATCCGAGCAGTACTTC	CASSQLPGQGSSEQYF
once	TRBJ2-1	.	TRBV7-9	TGTGCCAGCAGCCGGGAAAAGCAGTTCTTC	CASSREKQFF
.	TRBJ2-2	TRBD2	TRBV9	TGTGCCAGCAACGGGGGGTTGAACACCGGGGAGCTGTTTTTT	CASNGGLNTGELFF
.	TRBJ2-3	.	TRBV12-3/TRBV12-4	TGTGCCAGCAGTTTCGGTTCAGATACGCAGTATTTT	CASSFGSDTQYF
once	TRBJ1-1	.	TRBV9	TGTGCCAGCAGCGTAGTAAGAGGGAGAACCGAAGCTTTCTTT	CASSVVRGRTEAFF
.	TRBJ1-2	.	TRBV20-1	TGCAGTGCTACCAGGGTAACTGGCTACACCTTC	CSATRVTGYTF
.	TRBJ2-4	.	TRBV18	TGTGCCAGCTCACCACCCGGCGGGCTAGCCAAAAACATTCAGTACTTC	CASSPPGGLAKNIQYF
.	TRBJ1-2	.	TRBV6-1	TGTGCCAGCAGTGAGGCCTCCGCCGGCCTCTATGGCTACACCTTC	CASSEASAGLYGYTF
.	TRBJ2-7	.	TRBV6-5	TGTGCCAGCTCCGGGACACCATCCTACGAGCAGTACTTC	CASSGTPSYEQYF
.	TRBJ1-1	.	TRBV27	TGTGCCAGCCGCTTGACCGGGCCAACAGAGGAAGCTTTCTTT	CASRLTGPTEEAFF
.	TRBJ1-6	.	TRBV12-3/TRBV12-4	TGTGCCAGCACCCGGGGGGAACCCTCACCCCTCCACTTT	CASTRGEPSPLHF
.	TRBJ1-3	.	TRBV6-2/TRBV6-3	TGTGCCAGCAGTTATAGCTATTCTGGAAACACCATATATTTT	CASSYSYSGNTIYF
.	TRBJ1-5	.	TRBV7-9	TGTGCCAGTCAGTTGAGTAGCGGGCAGCCCCAGCATTTT	CASQLSSGQPQHF
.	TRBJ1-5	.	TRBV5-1	TGCGCCAGCAGCTTGTTGGGGAATCAGCCCCAGCATTTT	CASSLLGNQPQHF
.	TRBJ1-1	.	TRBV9	TGTGCCAGCAGCGCCTCAGCCCACAGTATGAACACTGAAGCTTTCTTT	CASSASAHSMNTEAFF